Listed below are T cell receptor beta chains from one sample, sequenced in a study of CD8 T cells in ankylosing spondylitis. TCRdb reanalysed the 5' RACE reads using MiXCR and keeps one entry per CDR3 protein. The sample lists 350,000 to 450,000 distinct CDR3 sequences; around 20% were seen once. Source material: blood, either unsorted or a sorted T cell fraction (not recorded which). The receptor set was obtained from a male donor with ankylosing spondylitis or in good health (not recorded which). Each CDR3 is given with its conserved first and last residue. Each record gives: J gene, D gene, V gene, clone size, CDR3 DNA, CDR3 protein. The D gene is left open where the match is weak. Part of the rows lack a size; the others show once, few, many or a class for expanded clones.

j_call: TRBJ2-4; d_call: TRBD1; v_call: TRBV27; clone_size: .; cdr3_nt: TGTGCCAGCAGTTCAGGGACAGCGCAAAACATTCAGTACTTC; cdr3_aa: CASSSGTAQNIQYF
j_call: TRBJ2-3; d_call: .; v_call: TRBV5-8; clone_size: .; cdr3_nt: TGTGCCAGCAGCTTGTATGTTAGCACAGATACGCAGTATTTT; cdr3_aa: CASSLYVSTDTQYF
j_call: TRBJ1-2; d_call: TRBD1; v_call: TRBV12-3/TRBV12-4; clone_size: few; cdr3_nt: TGTGCCAGCAGTCCCCGGGACAGACCTAACTATGGCTACACCTTC; cdr3_aa: CASSPRDRPNYGYTF
j_call: TRBJ2-4; d_call: .; v_call: TRBV9; clone_size: .; cdr3_nt: TGTGCCAGCAGCGTAGAACAGTCCGCCAAAAACATTCAGTACTTC; cdr3_aa: CASSVEQSAKNIQYF
j_call: TRBJ2-7; d_call: TRBD2; v_call: TRBV20-1; clone_size: few; cdr3_nt: TGCAGTGCCGCGGGACTAGAGGGCTACGAGCAGTACTTC; cdr3_aa: CSAAGLEGYEQYF
j_call: TRBJ2-3; d_call: .; v_call: TRBV7-9; clone_size: .; cdr3_nt: TGTGCCAGCAGCTTAATTCGTGGGGGCAGTGATACGCAGTATTTT; cdr3_aa: CASSLIRGGSDTQYF
j_call: TRBJ2-1; d_call: TRBD2; v_call: TRBV4-1; clone_size: .; cdr3_nt: TGCGCCAGCAGCCATCCTAACTCGCCAGGAAGCGGGGGGACTTACAATGAGCAGTTCTTC; cdr3_aa: CASSHPNSPGSGGTYNEQFF
j_call: TRBJ2-3; d_call: .; v_call: TRBV11-1; clone_size: few; cdr3_nt: TGTGCCAGCAGCCGCCCAAGGGTACAAATTTCGGATACAGATACGCAGTATTTT; cdr3_aa: CASSRPRVQISDTDTQYF
j_call: TRBJ2-2; d_call: TRBD1; v_call: TRBV12-3/TRBV12-4; clone_size: many; cdr3_nt: TGTGCCAGCAGGACAGGGTTGGAGCTGTTTTTT; cdr3_aa: CASRTGLELFF
j_call: TRBJ2-7; d_call: TRBD1; v_call: TRBV7-8; clone_size: .; cdr3_nt: TGTGCCAGCAGCTTAGGGGCAGGGGGCATCTCCTACGAGCAGTACTTC; cdr3_aa: CASSLGAGGISYEQYF
j_call: TRBJ2-5; d_call: .; v_call: TRBV29-1; clone_size: .; cdr3_nt: TGCAGCGTTGCGGGGGGGACAGGGCCCCTCGGGGAGACCCAGTACTTC; cdr3_aa: CSVAGGTGPLGETQYF
j_call: TRBJ2-2; d_call: .; v_call: TRBV27; clone_size: .; cdr3_nt: TGTGCCAGCAGTTACGATCCCGGACCCACTGCCGGGGAGCTGTTTTTT; cdr3_aa: CASSYDPGPTAGELFF
j_call: TRBJ2-1; d_call: .; v_call: TRBV20-1; clone_size: .; cdr3_nt: TGCAGTGCAACCCACTACGACGGTCAAGACAATGAGCAGTTCTTC; cdr3_aa: CSATHYDGQDNEQFF
j_call: TRBJ1-6; d_call: .; v_call: TRBV11-2; clone_size: .; cdr3_nt: TGTGCCAGCAGCTTAGTTCCCTCCTATAATTCACCCCTCCACTTT; cdr3_aa: CASSLVPSYNSPLHF
j_call: TRBJ2-5; d_call: .; v_call: TRBV4-1; clone_size: .; cdr3_nt: TGCGCCAGCAGCCAAGTGTGGACAACCCAAGAGACCCAGTACTTC; cdr3_aa: CASSQVWTTQETQYF
j_call: TRBJ1-2; d_call: .; v_call: TRBV7-2; clone_size: few; cdr3_nt: TGTGCCAGCAGCCGGCCGGGCAGTGGCGAATATGGCTACACCTTC; cdr3_aa: CASSRPGSGEYGYTF
j_call: TRBJ2-5; d_call: TRBD1; v_call: TRBV4-1; clone_size: .; cdr3_nt: TGCGCCAGCAGCCAGGGGGACAGGGGAAGTGAGACCCAGTACTTC; cdr3_aa: CASSQGDRGSETQYF
j_call: TRBJ2-7; d_call: .; v_call: TRBV12-3/TRBV12-4; clone_size: .; cdr3_nt: TGTGCCAGCAGCCCGGGACGGGGAGGAGAGCAGTACTTC; cdr3_aa: CASSPGRGGEQYF
j_call: TRBJ2-3; d_call: .; v_call: TRBV29-1; clone_size: .; cdr3_nt: TGCAGCGTTGTACTAAGGGATAGCACAGATACGCAGTATTTT; cdr3_aa: CSVVLRDSTDTQYF
j_call: TRBJ2-1; d_call: TRBD2; v_call: TRBV12-3/TRBV12-4; clone_size: .; cdr3_nt: TGTGCCAGCAGATACCCCGGGACTAGCGGGGGCAAATACAATGAGCAGTTCTTC; cdr3_aa: CASRYPGTSGGKYNEQFF
j_call: TRBJ2-3; d_call: .; v_call: TRBV29-1; clone_size: few; cdr3_nt: TGCAGCGTTGAAGAGTGGAGACAGGCTATCACAGATACGCAGTATTTT; cdr3_aa: CSVEEWRQAITDTQYF
j_call: TRBJ2-5; d_call: .; v_call: TRBV12-3/TRBV12-4; clone_size: few; cdr3_nt: TGTGCCAGCAGCTCAAGTTGGCAGGATCAAGAGACCCAGTACTTC; cdr3_aa: CASSSSWQDQETQYF
j_call: TRBJ2-7; d_call: .; v_call: TRBV20-1; clone_size: few; cdr3_nt: TGCAGTGCTAGAGATTGGGCACTCGAGCAGTACTTC; cdr3_aa: CSARDWALEQYF
j_call: TRBJ2-2; d_call: .; v_call: TRBV12-3/TRBV12-4; clone_size: few; cdr3_nt: TGTGCCAGCAGCCGGGACGCAGCCACCGGGGAGCTGTTTTTT; cdr3_aa: CASSRDAATGELFF
j_call: TRBJ2-7; d_call: TRBD1; v_call: TRBV4-1; clone_size: few; cdr3_nt: TGCGCCAGCAGCCAAGGGAGGACAGGAACCTACGAGCAGTACTTC; cdr3_aa: CASSQGRTGTYEQYF
j_call: TRBJ2-6; d_call: .; v_call: TRBV7-9; clone_size: .; cdr3_nt: TGTGCCAGCAGCTTACATGTACTCTCTGGGGCCAACGTCCTGACTTTC; cdr3_aa: CASSLHVLSGANVLTF
j_call: TRBJ2-3; d_call: .; v_call: TRBV30; clone_size: .; cdr3_nt: TGTGCCTGGAGTCGAGGGGCTGGCACAGATACGCAGTATTTT; cdr3_aa: CAWSRGAGTDTQYF
j_call: TRBJ2-7; d_call: TRBD2; v_call: TRBV20-1; clone_size: .; cdr3_nt: TGCAGTGCTAGTTCCGGATGGCGGGGGGGATACGAGCAGTACTTC; cdr3_aa: CSASSGWRGGYEQYF
j_call: TRBJ2-2; d_call: TRBD2; v_call: TRBV11-2; clone_size: .; cdr3_nt: TGTGCCAGCAGCCTATATCGGACTAGCGGCACCGGGGAGCTGTTTTTT; cdr3_aa: CASSLYRTSGTGELFF
j_call: TRBJ2-7; d_call: TRBD1; v_call: TRBV4-1; clone_size: .; cdr3_nt: TGCGCCAGCAGCGATCGGGACAGGCCCGACGAGCAGTACTTC; cdr3_aa: CASSDRDRPDEQYF
j_call: TRBJ2-3; d_call: TRBD2; v_call: TRBV20-1; clone_size: .; cdr3_nt: TGCAGTGCTAGAGATTTGCTAGCGGACAGCACAGATACGCAGTATTTT; cdr3_aa: CSARDLLADSTDTQYF
j_call: TRBJ2-5; d_call: TRBD2; v_call: TRBV4-1; clone_size: few; cdr3_nt: TGCGCCAGCAGCTCCCGGGTAGCGGGGGAGCAAGAGACCCAGTACTTC; cdr3_aa: CASSSRVAGEQETQYF
j_call: TRBJ2-7; d_call: .; v_call: TRBV2; clone_size: .; cdr3_nt: TGTGCCAGCAGTGAAGGTGCAGGGCAGCTCAGCTACGAGCAGTACTTC; cdr3_aa: CASSEGAGQLSYEQYF
j_call: TRBJ2-7; d_call: TRBD1; v_call: TRBV27; clone_size: many; cdr3_nt: TGTGCCAGCAGTTATGGGACAGGAAGCGAGCAGTACTTC; cdr3_aa: CASSYGTGSEQYF
j_call: TRBJ2-3; d_call: TRBD1; v_call: TRBV29-1; clone_size: few; cdr3_nt: TGCAGCGAGGGGGCGGCAGATACGCAGTATTTT; cdr3_aa: CSEGAADTQYF
j_call: TRBJ2-1; d_call: TRBD2; v_call: TRBV7-2; clone_size: .; cdr3_nt: TGTGCCAGCAGCCTCCTCCTGACTAGCGGGGAGGGTGAGCAGTTCTTC; cdr3_aa: CASSLLLTSGEGEQFF
j_call: TRBJ2-5; d_call: .; v_call: TRBV15; clone_size: few; cdr3_nt: TGTGCCACCAGCAGAGGGGCGGGCCCGAGCCAAGAGACCCAGTACTTC; cdr3_aa: CATSRGAGPSQETQYF
j_call: TRBJ2-5; d_call: TRBD1; v_call: TRBV5-4; clone_size: .; cdr3_nt: TGTGCCAGCAGCCTCCGGGACAGTCAAGAGACCCAGTACTTC; cdr3_aa: CASSLRDSQETQYF